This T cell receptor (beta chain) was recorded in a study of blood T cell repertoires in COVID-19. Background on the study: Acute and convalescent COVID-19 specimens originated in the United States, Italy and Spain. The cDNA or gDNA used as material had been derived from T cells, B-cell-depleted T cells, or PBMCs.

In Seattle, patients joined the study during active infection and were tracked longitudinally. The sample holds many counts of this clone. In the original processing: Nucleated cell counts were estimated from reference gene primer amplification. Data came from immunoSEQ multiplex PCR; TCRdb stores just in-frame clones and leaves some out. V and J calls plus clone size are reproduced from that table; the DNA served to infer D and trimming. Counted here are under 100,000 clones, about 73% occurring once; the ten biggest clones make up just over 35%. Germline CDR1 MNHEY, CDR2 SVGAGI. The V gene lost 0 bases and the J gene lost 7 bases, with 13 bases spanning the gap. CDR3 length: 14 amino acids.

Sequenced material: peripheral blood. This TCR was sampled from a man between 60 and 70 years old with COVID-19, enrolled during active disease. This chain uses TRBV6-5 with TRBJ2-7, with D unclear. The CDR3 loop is CASSYSSDTNEQYF. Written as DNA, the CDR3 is TGTGCCAGCAGTTACTCCTCCGACACAAATGAGCAGTACTTC.